The T cell receptor (beta chain) described here comes from a study of identical twins (dated by TCRdb to 2016 to 2018). In terms of the full investigation: TCR alpha and beta repertoires from monozygotic twins, unrelated adults of various ages and cord blood were deep-sequenced to test whether fetal clonotypes persist. To rule out contamination, the twin experiments were replicated at different times with different library preparation protocols.

To note about this clonotype: The antigen it binds to is not known. Base quality data are lacking; no much larger clone is found one base away.

Library construction relied on 5' RACE. For sequencing, an Illumina HiSeq 2000 was employed. A universal primer binding site was introduced by template switching, and a unique molecular identifier was present in the final cDNA, enabling accurate counting of TCR cDNA molecules. Specific primers in the conserved constant-segment region were used to synthesize first-strand cDNA for TCR alpha and beta chains. Each cDNA library was double barcoded, with a SMART-Mk sample barcode plus Illumina barcodes, to control for contamination. TruSeq adapter sequences along with Illumina sample barcodes were introduced in two successive PCR steps. The Illumina HiSeq platform was used with custom primers to sequence TCR alpha and beta cDNA libraries. The original pipeline was this. MiGEC processed the raw reads to extract unique molecular identifiers, while MiXCR was used to determine the CDR3 positions. Recombination models were inferred per individual with the repgenHMM and IGoR tools using an EM algorithm. Shared clonotype analysis was performed with the tcR package in R, normalizing sharing by the product of cloneset sizes. To study raw recombination free of thymic and clonal selection effects, out-of-frame nonproductive sequences were analyzed. TCRdb reanalyzed the raw reads on its own, using fastp at Q25 for trimming and MiXCR for clone calling, and kept in-frame beta chains. Rows matching on CDR3 protein sequence are summarized as one entry with the most common DNA and genes. The V and J calls, along with clone size, are taken from TCRdb and not from the paper's own processing. This sample is represented by about 720,000 distinct CDR3 sequences; 8.6% of them were singletons. Together, the top ten hold 0.98% of the sample.

What the study reported, not specific to this receptor: Compared with coincidental sharing between unrelated individuals, out-of-frame TCR alpha sequences shared between twins had an excess of sequences with low generation probability. Fewer insertions were carried by abundant cord blood beta clonotypes, a similar but weaker trend appeared in young adult naive repertoires, and no such trend appeared in memory repertoires. In beta out-of-frame sequences, excess twin sharing was weaker, because having fewer shared sequences lowered the signal-to-noise ratio. Recombination models systematically underestimated out-of-frame TCR alpha sharing in monozygotic twins but agreed with sharing between unrelated individuals. Invariant T cells such as MAIT and iNKT could partly confound zero-insertion analyses, although diverse VJ usage argued against such confounding for most clonotypes. Because the same donors could not be followed over many years, the conclusions relied on cross-sectional statistical analysis.

Every donor in the study was a healthy Caucasian. The twin cohort consisted of three pairs of female monozygotic twins, all aged 18 to 29 years. The RNA used for TCR libraries was isolated from peripheral blood mononuclear cells. Including the terminal cysteine and phenylalanine, the CDR3 comprises 19 residues. Just CDR3 DNA is preserved here, 57 bases in frame from base 1. Clipping removes 5 bases from V and 2 bases from J, with 18 as the unmatched junction base count. The same data also went into a second study, on yellow fever vaccine responses in identical twins. As described in the second report: According to the authors, the vaccine-induced T cell response in identical twins seemed to be partly convergent and partly specific to each individual. Focusing on identical twins, the study followed the T cell clones that responded to the vaccine, and did so with precision.

The sample consisted of PBMCs. The V and J genes are TRBV12-3 or TRBV12-4 and TRBJ2-5; TRBD2 lines up with 9 middle nucleotides. This TCR derives from a woman younger than 35 in good health. CDR3 sequence: CASSPSYWRGGQYQETQYF. The sequenced DNA is TGTGCCAGCAGTCCCTCCTACTGGCGGGGGGGCCAGTATCAAGAGACCCAGTACTTC.